This T cell receptor (beta chain) was sequenced in a study of cytomegalovirus exposure and HLA in healthy donors. About the research overall: Falling in the Caucasian-associated ancestry cluster were 81% of under 500 genotyped donors.

Use of 60 Vbeta and 13 Jbeta primers characterized the PCR. This table comes from immunoSEQ multiplex PCR, and its TCRdb copy is limited to in-frame clones, with some not included. The data contain under 200,000 clones, roughly two thirds of them seen just once; the ten biggest clones take up under 7%. The CDR3 has 15 amino acids. Trimming cost V 3 bases and J 7 bases, with 13 bases left between them. Germline assignment: CDR1 MRHNA and CDR2 SNTAGT. The receptor was isolated from a woman aged 18-29 years in good health and CMV-seropositive. Sequencing was carried out using PBMCs. This sequence joins TRBV6-4 and TRBJ1-6; maybe TRBD1 (5 bases). The DNA for the CDR3 is TGTGCCAGCAGTGATGAGGCAGGGAGGAATTCACCCCTCCACTTT. Its protein product is CASSDEAGRNSPLHF.